Presented here are 10 T cell receptor beta chains from one specimen sequenced in a study of blood T cell repertoires in COVID-19. Measured with immunoSEQ multiplex PCR; TCRdb has only the in-frame clones, and not every one. Of 70,000 to 95,000 clones listed, more than 75% are singletons. Sequencing was done on a sample of peripheral blood. The receptors shown here come from an elderly woman with active COVID-19.

The chain joins TRBV5-1 to TRBJ2-7, with a possible D match to TRBD2 (5 bases). V was pared by 4 bases and J by 2 bases, with 19 bases between. Germline loops: CDR1 SGHRS, CDR2 YFSETQ. The CDR3 consists of 16 residues. This CDR3 is CASSNPGGEKPYEQYF. The CDR3 coding sequence is TGCGCCAGCAGCAATCCGGGTGGGGAGAAACCCTACGAGCAGTACTTC.

This chain uses TRBV7-6 with TRBJ2-2, with 8 positions matching TRBD2. The CDR3 runs 14 residues. Germline V CDR1 and CDR2: SGHVS, FNYEAQ. CDR3 DNA: TGTGCGGCGGGAGGCCCTAGACCCGCCGGGGAGCTGTTTTTT. Protein sequence: CAAGGPRPAGELFF.

The chain uses TRBV7-2 and TRBJ2-2; D is perhaps TRBD1 (5 bases). Germline CDR1 SGHTA, CDR2 FQGNSA. There are 14 residues in the CDR3. V was cut by 6 bases and J by 5 bases, with 13 bases left in between. The CDR3 coding sequence is TGTGCCAGCAGTCGAAGGGGTGAAACCGGGGAGCTGTTTTTT. Amino acid sequence: CASSRRGETGELFF.

The chain joins TRBV21-1 to TRBJ1-1; TRBD1, the table's D call, lacks a check against the DNA. TRBV21-1 is given as a pseudogene. The CDR3 totals 16 residues. The chain's CDR3 is CASSKIWGQLNTEAFF. The CDR3, as DNA: TGTGCCAGCAGCAAAATATGGGGACAGTTGAACACTGAAGCTTTCTTT.

In DNA form, the CDR3 reads TGTGCCAGCAGTTCCGACACGTACCAAGAGACCCAGTACTTC. It translates to CASSSDTYQETQYF. This rearrangement joins TRBV28 to TRBJ2-5; no definite D call. There are 14 residues in the CDR3. V lost 4 bases and J lost 0, with 9 bases in between. Germline CDR1 is MDHEN and CDR2 is SYDVKM.

The rearrangement links TRBV11-2 to TRBJ2-1; D possibly corresponds to TRBD2 (5 bases). From germline, CDR1 is SGHAT and CDR2 FQNNGV. Between the trimmed V and J ends, which lost 2 bases and 6 bases, there was a span of 11 bases. The CDR3 consists of 14 residues. For the CDR3, the DNA is TGTGCCAGCAGCTTACAGAGGGCCCGCAATGAGCAGTTCTTC. This codes for CASSLQRARNEQFF. The variable domain in full, with the rest retrieved from reference TRBV11-2 and TRBJ2-1, is EAGVAQSPRYKIIEKRQSVAFWCNPISGHATLYWYQQILGQGPKLLIQFQNNGVVDDSQLPKDRFSAERLKGVDSTLKIQPAKLEDSAVYLCASSLQRARNEQFFGPGTRLTVL.

The rearrangement links TRBV4-1 to TRBJ2-5; 9 bases fit TRBD1. V gave up 6 bases and J gave up 3 bases; unmatched junction bases: 2. This CDR3 has 13 amino acids. In germline, CDR1 is MGHRA, CDR2 YSYEKL. Here the CDR3 DNA reads TGCGCCAGCAGTGGGACAGGGAAAGAGACCCAGTACTTC. It encodes CASSGTGKETQYF.

This clone was seen just once. V and J are TRBV20-1 and TRBJ1-2; no clear D. Germline CDR1 and CDR2: DFQATT and SNEGSKA (reference sequence). Between the trimmed V and J ends, which lost 3 bases and 5 bases, there was a span of 13 bases. This CDR3 region has 13 residues. The CDR3 loop is CSASAATLYGYTF. The CDR3 nucleotides read TGCAGTGCTAGTGCTGCCACCCTATATGGCTACACCTTC.

The CDR3 loop reads CASSPAQGLAGASTDTQYF. As DNA, the CDR3 is TGTGCCAGCAGCCCAGCGCAGGGACTAGCGGGAGCTAGCACAGATACGCAGTATTTT. V is TRBV5-4 and J is TRBJ2-3, with 14 bases that match TRBD2. Germline loops: CDR1 SGHNT, CDR2 YYREEE (reference sequence). The CDR3 totals 19 residues. V lost 4 bases to trimming and J lost 0 bases; unmatched junction nucleotides: 10.

This chain uses TRBV6-5 with TRBJ1-1; 9 bases align to TRBD1. This CDR3 contains 14 residues. V gave up 5 bases and J gave up 6 bases; unmatched junction bases: 7. CDR1 and CDR2 from the germline V gene are MNHEY and SVGAGI. CDR3 coding DNA: TGTGCCAGCAGTACCCGGGACAGGGTGGCTGAAGCTTTCTTT. The encoded protein is CASSTRDRVAEAFF.